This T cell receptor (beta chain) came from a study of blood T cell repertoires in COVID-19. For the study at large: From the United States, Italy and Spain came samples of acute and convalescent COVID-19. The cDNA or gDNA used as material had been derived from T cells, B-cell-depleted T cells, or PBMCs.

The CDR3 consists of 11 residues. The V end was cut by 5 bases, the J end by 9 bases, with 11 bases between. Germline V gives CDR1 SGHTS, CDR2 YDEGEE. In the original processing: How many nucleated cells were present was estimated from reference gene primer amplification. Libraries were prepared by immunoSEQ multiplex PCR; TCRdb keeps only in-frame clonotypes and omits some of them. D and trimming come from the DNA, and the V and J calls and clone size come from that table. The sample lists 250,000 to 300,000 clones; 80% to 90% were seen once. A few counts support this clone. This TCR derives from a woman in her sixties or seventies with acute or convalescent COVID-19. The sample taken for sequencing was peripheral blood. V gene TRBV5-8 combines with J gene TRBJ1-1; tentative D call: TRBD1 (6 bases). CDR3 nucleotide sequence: TGTGCCAGCAGGGCACAGGGCAAAGCTTTCTTT. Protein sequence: CASRAQGKAFF. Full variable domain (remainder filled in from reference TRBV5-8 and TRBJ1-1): EAGVTQSPTHLIKTRGQQATLRCSPISGHTSVYWYQQALGLGLQFLLWYDEGEERNRGNFPPRFSGRQFPNYSSELNVNALELEDSALYLCASRAQGKAFFGQGTRLTVV.